This entry lists 8 T cell receptor beta chains sequenced from one sample in a study of cytomegalovirus exposure and HLA in healthy donors. Amplification used 60 Vbeta primers and 13 Jbeta primers. Repertoires were generated with immunoSEQ multiplex PCR, while TCRdb's copy carries only in-frame clones and drops some. The sample totals just under 65,000 clones. Sequences were obtained from PBMCs. The receptor set was obtained from a boy aged 10-17 years in good health and CMV-seronegative.

V gene TRBV27 combines with J gene TRBJ1-2, with D tentatively TRBD1 (5 bases). Looked up from germline, CDR1 is MNHEY and CDR2 is SMNVEV (reference sequence). The CDR3 has 12 amino acids. Deletions cut 9 bases from V and 4 bases from J, with 12 bases between. The CDR3 reads CASPGGGYGYTF. CDR3 DNA: TGTGCCAGTCCCGGGGGTGGCTATGGCTACACCTTC.

CDR3 region: CSVAPDSSLSYEQYF. CDR3 DNA sequence: TGCAGCGTTGCGCCGGACAGCTCCCTCTCCTACGAGCAGTACTTC. The gene calls are TRBV29-1 and TRBJ2-7; a possible D gene is TRBD1 (6 bases). In germline, CDR1 is SQVTM, CDR2 ANQGSEA. This CDR3 contains 15 residues. Trimming left V 4 bases short and J 0 bases short, with 16 bases between.

The V and J genes are TRBV13 and TRBJ2-5; 14 positions match TRBD2. Unmatched junction bases numbered 11, after V lost 1 base and J lost 4 bases. CDR1 and CDR2 (germline): PRHDT, FYEKMQ (reference sequence). The length of the CDR3 is 19 residues. DNA for the CDR3: TGTGCCAGCAGCTTAGCGCCTCGACTAGCGGGGGGGCCGGGAGAGACCCAGTACTTC. Translated, it gives CASSLAPRLAGGPGETQYF.

CDR3 DNA: TGTGCCAGCAGTTCATCGACAGCGCAAGAGACCCAGTACTTC. Translated: CASSSSTAQETQYF. The chain couples TRBV28 to TRBJ2-5; tentatively, D is TRBD1 (5 bases). Germline V CDR1 and CDR2: MDHEN, SYDVKM. This CDR3 is built from 14 residues. The V end was cut by 4 bases, the J end by 2 bases, with 11 bases between.

The chain recombines TRBV7-8 with TRBJ1-2; D uncertain. This CDR3 contains 12 residues. Germline loops: CDR1 SGHVS, CDR2 FQNEAQ. Trimming stripped 0 bases from V and 6 bases from J, with 5 bases between. The CDR3 reads CASSLASDGYTF. The CDR3 DNA reads TGTGCCAGCAGCTTAGCGAGCGATGGCTACACCTTC.

This chain joins TRBV9 and TRBJ2-7; 8 bases agree with TRBD2. The CDR3 runs 13 residues. Germline V gene lookup returns CDR1 SGDLS and CDR2 YYNGEE. Trimming cost V 4 bases and J 2 bases; bases outside gene matches: 2. The CDR3 region has the DNA TGTGCCAGCAGCACGGGACTAGCCTACGAGCAGTACTTC. Protein product: CASSTGLAYEQYF.

This sequence joins TRBV9 and TRBJ2-1; TRBD2 matches at 11 bases. In germline, CDR1 is SGDLS, CDR2 YYNGEE. CDR3 size: 19 residues. The trim removed 4 bases at V and 0 bases at J, leaving 12 bases unmatched. The CDR3: CASSSPGTSGLSSYNEQFF. In DNA form, the CDR3 reads TGTGCCAGCAGCTCCCCCGGGACTAGCGGATTAAGCTCCTACAATGAGCAGTTCTTC. The full variable domain, completed using reference TRBV9 and TRBJ2-1, is DSGVTQTPKHLITATGQRVTLRCSPRSGDLSVYWYQQSLDQGLQFLIQYYNGEERAKGNILERFSAQQFPDLHSELNLSSLELGDSALYFCASSSPGTSGLSSYNEQFFGPGTRLTVL.

This chain joins TRBV30 and TRBJ2-5, with 7 nucleotides matching TRBD1. Germline V gene data show CDR1 as GTSNPN and CDR2 as SVGIG (reference sequence). The CDR3 runs to 15 residues. J gave up 4 bases and V 2 bases, and 10 bases lay outside the gene matches. The CDR3 reads CAWSPPRQGVETQYF. The CDR3 DNA is TGTGCCTGGAGTCCCCCAAGACAGGGCGTAGAGACCCAGTACTTC.